This entry lists 7 T cell receptor beta chains sequenced from one sample in a study of cytomegalovirus exposure and HLA in healthy donors. 13 Jbeta primers and 60 Vbeta primers were used for the PCR. Profiled with immunoSEQ multiplex PCR; TCRdb holds only in-frame clones, not every one. This repertoire shows fewer than 250,000 clones, roughly 80% found once; its top ten account for approximately 2.9%. Sequences were obtained from PBMCs. Source of these receptors: a man younger than 40 in good health and CMV-seronegative.

The chain is built from TRBV18 and TRBJ1-1; D gene ambiguous. V lost 1 base and J 2 bases, leaving 5 bases between the germline ends. This CDR3 has 13 amino acids. From germline, CDR1 is KGHSH and CDR2 LQKENI. The DNA of the CDR3 is TGTGCCAGCTCACCACAGACTAACACTGAAGCTTTCTTT. This codes for CASSPQTNTEAFF.

V is TRBV4-2 and J is TRBJ2-5, with D possibly TRBD1 on 5 matching bases. V was clipped by 0 bases and J by 1 base, with 6 bases between them. Germline CDR1 is LGHNA and CDR2 is YNFKEQ. The CDR3 has 14 amino acids. Here the CDR3 reads CASSQEDSQETQYF. For the CDR3, the DNA is TGTGCCAGCAGCCAAGAAGACAGCCAAGAGACCCAGTACTTC.

The rearrangement links TRBV28 to TRBJ2-2; 11 nucleotides line up with TRBD1. The CDR3 has 16 amino acids. The junction had 5 bases not matched to a gene; V was cut back by 1 base and J by 7 bases. Germline V lookup: CDR1 MDHEN, CDR2 SYDVKM. CDR3 protein: CASSLFGQGAGGELFF. As DNA, the CDR3 is TGTGCCAGCAGTTTATTCGGACAGGGGGCAGGCGGGGAGCTGTTTTTT.

The gene calls are TRBV28 and TRBJ1-2; D is uncertain. The germline V gene encodes CDR1 MDHEN and CDR2 SYDVKM. The CDR3 is 14 amino acids. Deletions cut 3 bases from V and 8 bases from J, with 16 bases between. CDR3 DNA: TGTGCCAGCAGTTTCAGGAGGATTCTCGAGGGCTACACCTTC. It specifies CASSFRRILEGYTF.

The CDR3 spells CASSERGISNEQFF. The CDR3 coding sequence is TGTGCCAGTTCGGAGCGGGGGATCTCCAATGAGCAGTTCTTC. V is TRBV28 and J is TRBJ2-1, with TRBD2 matching over 8 bases. Per the germline V gene, CDR1 is MDHEN and CDR2 is SYDVKM. The CDR3 sequence is 14 residues long. The V and J ends lost 9 bases and 6 bases, in that order; junction bases with no gene match: 10.

The genes are TRBV10-1 and TRBJ1-4; 9 nucleotides match TRBD1. From germline, CDR1 is WNHNN and CDR2 SYGVQD (reference sequence). J was trimmed by 10 bases and V by 10 bases; bases with no gene match: 7. The CDR3 sequence is 12 residues long. Here the CDR3 DNA reads TGCGCCAAGACAGGGGGGGGGAGAAAACTGTTTTTT. The encoded protein is CAKTGGGRKLFF.

The chain combines TRBV10-3 with TRBJ1-6; TRBD1 agrees at 8 bases. The CDR3 sequence is 14 residues long. V shed 6 bases, J shed 6 bases, and the junction held 4 bases outside the gene matches. Germline V gene lookup returns CDR1 ENHRY and CDR2 SYGVKD. The CDR3 is CAIRGQVTNSPLHF. In DNA, the CDR3 is TGTGCCATCAGGGGACAGGTCACTAATTCACCCCTCCACTTT.